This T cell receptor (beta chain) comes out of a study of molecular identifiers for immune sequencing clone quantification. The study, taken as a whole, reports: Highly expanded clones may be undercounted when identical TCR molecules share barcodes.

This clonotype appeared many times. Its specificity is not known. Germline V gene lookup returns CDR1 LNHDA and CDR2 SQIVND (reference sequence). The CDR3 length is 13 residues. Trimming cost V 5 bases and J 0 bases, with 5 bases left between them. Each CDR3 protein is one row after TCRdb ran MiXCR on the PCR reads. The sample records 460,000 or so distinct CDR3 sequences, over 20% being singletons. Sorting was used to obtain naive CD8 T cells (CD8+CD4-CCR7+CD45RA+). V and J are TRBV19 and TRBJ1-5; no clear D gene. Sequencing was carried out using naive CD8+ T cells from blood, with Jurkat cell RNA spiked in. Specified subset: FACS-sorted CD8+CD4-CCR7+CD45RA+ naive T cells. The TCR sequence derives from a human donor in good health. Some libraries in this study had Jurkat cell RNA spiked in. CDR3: CASSLISNQPQHF. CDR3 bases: TGTGCCAGTAGTTTAATTAGCAATCAGCCCCAGCATTTT.